The 16 T cell receptor beta chains presented below share a single source sample, sequenced in a study of cytomegalovirus exposure and HLA in healthy donors. Primers: 60 Vbeta forward and 13 Jbeta reverse. Repertoires were generated with immunoSEQ multiplex PCR, while TCRdb's copy carries only in-frame clones and drops some. The specimen's table records approximately 110,000 clones. Sequenced sample: PBMCs. Receptors were obtained from a middle-aged man in good health and CMV-seronegative.

The V call is TRBV11-3, the J call TRBJ1-1; unclear D gene. This CDR3 spans 15 amino acids. V was trimmed by 5 bases and J by 0 bases, leaving 13 bases between them. Looked up from germline, CDR1 is SGHNT and CDR2 is YENEEA. The CDR3 DNA reads TGTGCCAGCAGCCATGACGTCGGGGTGAACACTGAAGCTTTCTTT. Translating gives CASSHDVGVNTEAFF.

J is TRBJ1-1 and V is TRBV11-3; no firm D call. The CDR3 spans 13 residues. Trimming took 8 bases from V and 8 from J, leaving 18 bases between them. CDR1 and CDR2 (germline): SGHNT, YENEEA. For the CDR3, the DNA is TGTGCCAGCGTCCAGAAGCGGAAAGGAGAAGCTTTCTTT. Translating it yields CASVQKRKGEAFF.

V is TRBV6-5 and J is TRBJ1-1, with 7 nucleotides matching TRBD1. CDR3 length: 14 amino acids. Germline trimming cut 6 bases from V and 1 base from J; bases unmatched to any gene: 5. CDR1 is MNHEY and CDR2 is SVGAGI in the germline V gene. CDR3 sequence (DNA): TGTGCCAGCAGCCGTGGACAGGCGAACACTGAAGCTTTCTTT. Its translation: CASSRGQANTEAFF.

This sequence joins TRBV11-3 and TRBJ1-5; 8 bases line up with TRBD1. The CDR3 is 16 residues long. The V segment lost 5 bases and the J segment 1 base; nucleotides outside the gene matches: 7. Per germline, CDR1 SGHNT and CDR2 YENEEA. CDR3 coding DNA: TGTGCCAGCAGCCACCTACAGGGGGAAAGCAATCAGCCCCAGCATTTT. Translation gives CASSHLQGESNQPQHF.

The CDR3 reads CASSRNSGGENEQYF. The CDR3 bases are TGCGCCAGCAGCCGGAATAGCGGGGGGGAGAACGAGCAGTACTTC. The rearrangement links TRBV4-1 to TRBJ2-7; 11 bases fit TRBD2. Trimming at V came to 4 bases and at J to 5 bases, leaving 7 bases not matched to a gene. Germline CDR1 reads MGHRA; CDR2 reads YSYEKL. The CDR3 covers 15 residues.

The chain uses TRBV18 and TRBJ1-5, with TRBD1 matching 8 bases. V lost 3 bases to trimming and J lost 6 bases; unmatched junction nucleotides: 4. The CDR3 length is 14 residues. Germline V CDR1 and CDR2: KGHSH, LQKENI. CDR3 residues: CASSPVTGGQPQHF. The CDR3 DNA reads TGTGCCAGCTCACCGGTAACAGGGGGTCAGCCCCAGCATTTT.

J is TRBJ1-1 and V is TRBV7-3, with a possible D match to TRBD1 (6 bases). Germline V CDR1 and CDR2: SGHTA, FQGTGA. V was cut by 1 base and J by 1 base, with 10 bases left in between. This CDR3 has 15 amino acids. In DNA form, the CDR3 reads TGTGCCAGCAGCTTAATGGGGGCAAGGAACACTGAAGCTTTCTTT. It specifies CASSLMGARNTEAFF.

V gene TRBV6-5 combines with J gene TRBJ1-1, with 9 bases matching TRBD1. Germline V lookup: CDR1 MNHEY, CDR2 SVGAGI. This CDR3 is built from 14 residues. After removal of 6 bases from V and 4 bases from J, the junction contained 6 bases not matched to a gene. The CDR3 nucleotides are TGTGCCAGCAGCTTACAGGGGGCGGTCACTGAAGCTTTCTTT. Residues: CASSLQGAVTEAFF.

The gene calls are TRBV19 and TRBJ2-6; D is uncertain. V lost 7 bases and J 0 bases, leaving 10 bases between the germline ends. The CDR3 has 15 residues. CDR1 and CDR2 (germline): LNHDA, SQIVND (reference sequence). The CDR3 here is CASNSQSSGANVLTF. CDR3 sequence (DNA): TGTGCCAGTAATTCACAGAGCTCTGGGGCCAACGTCCTGACTTTC.

The chain carries TRBV30 and TRBJ2-3; TRBD2 matches 9 bases. Germline V gene sequence: CDR1 GTSNPN, CDR2 SVGIG (reference sequence). The CDR3 loop spans 16 amino acids. The ends lost 6 bases at V and 2 bases at J; junction bases unmatched: 12. The chain's CDR3 is CACDKGAGGYTDTQYF. The CDR3 bases are TGTGCCTGTGACAAAGGGGCGGGGGGGTACACAGATACGCAGTATTTT.

The rearrangement joins TRBV23-1 to TRBJ2-7; D remains ambiguous. TRBV23-1 is placed among ORFs of uncertain function. This CDR3 contains 15 residues. Trimming left V 4 bases short and J 0 bases short, with 13 bases between. Written as DNA, the CDR3 is TGCGCCAGCAGTCCTGTCGCAGTCCCCTCCTACGAGCAGTACTTC. Protein product: CASSPVAVPSYEQYF.

V and J are TRBV5-8 and TRBJ1-1; 12 nucleotides agree with TRBD1. Per germline, CDR1 SGHTS and CDR2 YDEGEE. The CDR3 is 16 amino acids. After removal of 0 bases from V and 5 bases from J, the junction contained 5 bases not matched to a gene. CDR3 coding DNA: TGTGCCAGCAGCTTGGATGTGGGACAGGGGGCGACTGAAGCTTTCTTT. The encoded protein is CASSLDVGQGATEAFF.

The CDR3: CSVVTASSNQPQHF. The CDR3 DNA follows: TGCAGCGTAGTGACAGCTAGTAGCAATCAGCCCCAGCATTTT. J is TRBJ1-5 and V is TRBV29-1, with D maybe TRBD1 (5 bases). The CDR3 is made up of 14 amino acids. Trimming cost V 6 bases and J 0 bases, with 12 bases left between them. Germline values: CDR1 SQVTM, CDR2 ANQGSEA.

The rearrangement links TRBV9 to TRBJ1-6; no definite D call. This CDR3 comprises 15 residues. Trimming cost V 2 bases and J 4 bases, with 10 bases left between them. Germline V CDR1 and CDR2: SGDLS, YYNGEE. The CDR3 protein is CASSVVAAYNSPLHF. In nucleotides, the CDR3 is TGTGCCAGCAGCGTCGTGGCGGCTTATAATTCACCCCTCCACTTT.

V and J are TRBV4-1 and TRBJ2-5; TRBD2 is a possible D gene (5 bases). The CDR3 is 15 residues long. Trimming removed 1 base at V and 2 bases at J, with 11 bases between. CDR1 is MGHRA, CDR2 YSYEKL, per germline. The DNA of the CDR3 is TGCGCCAGCAGCCAAGTGACGCTAGCTCAAGAGACCCAGTACTTC. Protein: CASSQVTLAQETQYF.

This chain uses TRBV2 with TRBJ2-1; D remains unclear. The CDR3 extends over 11 amino acids. Trimming shortened V by 3 bases and J by 7 bases, and 4 bases separated the two germline ends. CDR1 is SNHLY and CDR2 is FYNNEI in the germline V gene. The CDR3 loop reads CASSERNEQFF. DNA for the CDR3: TGTGCCAGCAGTGAGCGGAATGAGCAGTTCTTC.